Following are 21 T cell receptor beta chains from one sample sequenced in a study of OX40 agonist ivuxolimab in advanced cancers. Only in-frame clones appear in the TCRdb table, and some are missing; sequencing was by immunoSEQ multiplex PCR. The sample includes approximately 57,000 clones, approximately 78% seen only once; the top ten take over 0.6%. The sequences come from CD4+ or CD8+ T cells sorted from blood, collected in a trial of the OX40 agonist ivuxolimab. These receptors were taken from an adult with an advanced solid tumor such as melanoma, head and neck, liver or kidney cancer.

This clone was counted once. V usage is TRBV7-6 and J usage is TRBJ1-4; no definite D call. CDR1 is SGHVS, CDR2 FNYEAQ, per germline. CDR3 length: 15 amino acids. Trimming cost V 2 bases and J 10 bases, with 17 bases left between them. Here the CDR3 DNA reads TGTGCCAGCAGCTTAAGATCAGACATAGATGGAAAACTGTTTTTT. Its protein is CASSLRSDIDGKLFF.

The CDR3 protein is CASSVANYGYTF. The CDR3 coding sequence is TGTGCCAGCAGCGTAGCTAACTATGGCTACACCTTC. V gene TRBV9 combines with J gene TRBJ1-2; D gene unclear. CDR1 SGDLS and CDR2 YYNGEE come from the germline V gene. The CDR3 is 12 amino acids. V lost 0 bases and J lost 0, with 0 bases in between.

The V gene is TRBV19, the J gene TRBJ2-5, with D possibly TRBD1 on 5 matching bases. Trimming took 11 bases from V and 4 from J, leaving 20 bases between them. Per germline, CDR1 LNHDA and CDR2 SQIVND (reference sequence). The CDR3 is 14 residues long. The CDR3 sequence: CASLVRGTGETQYF. The CDR3 nucleotides are TGTGCCTCTCTTGTTAGGGGTACGGGAGAGACCCAGTACTTC.

This clone has only a few counts. The chain links TRBV27 to TRBJ2-2; 8 nucleotides agree with TRBD1. Germline CDR1 is MNHEY and CDR2 is SMNVEV (reference sequence). The CDR3 runs 17 residues. V was clipped by 0 bases and J by 7 bases; unmatched bases: 10. The CDR3 sequence: CASSLSQGQVRSGELFF. The CDR3 nucleotides read TGTGCCAGCAGTTTATCGCAGGGACAGGTTCGAAGCGGGGAGCTGTTTTTT.

This rearrangement joins TRBV9 to TRBJ2-7; possible D gene TRBD2, 5 bases. The CDR3 extends over 14 amino acids. Germline V lookup: CDR1 SGDLS, CDR2 YYNGEE. Trimming cost V 0 bases and J 7 bases, with 14 bases left between them. The CDR3 DNA reads TGTGCCAGCAGCGTAGAGCCCCTGAGAGGGGAGCAGTACTTC. Amino acid sequence: CASSVEPLRGEQYF. The complete variable domain, with remaining parts taken from reference TRBV9 and TRBJ2-7, reads DSGVTQTPKHLITATGQRVTLRCSPRSGDLSVYWYQQSLDQGLQFLIQYYNGEERAKGNILERFSAQQFPDLHSELNLSSLELGDSALYFCASSVEPLRGEQYFGPGTRLTVT.

The chain links TRBV7-8 to TRBJ1-1, with D unclear. The V and J ends lost 1 base and 1 base respectively, with 10 bases between them. CDR3 length equals 15 residues. Looked up from germline, CDR1 is SGHVS and CDR2 is FQNEAQ. This CDR3 is CASSLGPTRNTEAFF. The DNA of the CDR3 is TGTGCCAGCAGCTTAGGCCCCACACGGAACACTGAAGCTTTCTTT.

The rearrangement joins TRBV5-4 to TRBJ2-7; TRBD1 aligns across 7 bases. Germline lookup yields CDR1 SGHNT and CDR2 YYREEE (reference sequence). After removal of 4 bases from V and 5 bases from J, the junction contained 9 bases not matched to a gene. The CDR3 length is 14 residues. CDR3 sequence: CASSAGQVRDEQYF. The CDR3 bases are TGTGCCAGCAGCGCTGGACAGGTCAGGGACGAGCAGTACTTC.

The chain combines TRBV5-4 with TRBJ2-4, with D possibly being TRBD1 or TRBD2 (5 bases each). Per germline, CDR1 SGHNT and CDR2 YYREEE (reference sequence). V was pared by 0 bases and J by 3 bases, with 13 bases between. CDR3 length: 16 amino acids. The CDR3 region has the DNA TGTGCCAGCAGCTTGGGTGGGGGTATGGGCAAAAACATTCAGTACTTC. Translation: CASSLGGGMGKNIQYF.

V and J are TRBV6-6 and TRBJ2-1, with D tentatively TRBD1 (6 bases). Germline CDR1 and CDR2: MNHNY and SVGAGI (reference sequence). Trimming took off 6 bases at V and 8 bases at J, with 17 bases between the two ends. The CDR3 loop spans 14 amino acids. The CDR3 DNA reads TGTGCCAGCAGGGAACAGGGTCTGGGCTATGAGCAGTTCTTC. Translating it yields CASREQGLGYEQFF.

The chain couples TRBV19 to TRBJ1-2, with unresolved D. Per the germline V gene, CDR1 is LNHDA and CDR2 is SQIVND (reference sequence). The CDR3 contains 15 residues. Trimming cost V 2 bases and J 5 bases, with 15 bases left between them. Here the CDR3 reads CASSISRSPAYGYTF. As DNA, the CDR3 is TGTGCCAGTAGTATATCCAGGTCGCCCGCTTATGGCTACACCTTC.

This chain connects TRBV9 to TRBJ1-4; unclear D gene. V shed 8 bases and J shed 5 bases, with 13 bases lying between them. The germline gives CDR1 SGDLS, CDR2 YYNGEE. The CDR3 runs 13 residues. CDR3 DNA: TGTGCCAGTCAGAGGGCCCCCAATGAAAAACTGTTTTTT. This encodes CASQRAPNEKLFF.

The rearrangement uses TRBV10-3 and TRBJ2-7; D is unresolved. Germline CDR1 and CDR2: ENHRY and SYGVKD. The V gene lost 0 bases and the J gene lost 1 base, with 13 bases spanning the gap. This CDR3 contains 16 residues. Here the CDR3 reads CAISESGLTVSYEQYF. The CDR3 nucleotides are TGTGCCATCAGTGAGTCGGGTTTAACAGTTTCCTACGAGCAGTACTTC.

CDR3 region: CASSPQGGSSPLHF. For the CDR3, the DNA is TGTGCCAGCAGTCCTCAGGGAGGGTCTTCACCCCTCCACTTT. J is TRBJ1-6 and V is TRBV6-1, with D perhaps TRBD1 (5 bases). The V gene lost 5 bases and the J gene lost 9 bases, with 14 bases spanning the gap. The CDR3 sequence is 14 residues long. Germline loops: CDR1 MNHNS, CDR2 SASEGT.

The rearrangement joins TRBV28 to TRBJ1-1; tentative D call: TRBD1 (5 bases). Trimming took 5 bases from V and 2 from J, leaving 15 bases between them. The CDR3 is made up of 15 amino acids. Germline CDR1 is MDHEN and CDR2 is SYDVKM. CDR3: CASSLITGPNTEAFF. The DNA of the CDR3 is TGTGCCAGCAGTCTCATAACGGGGCCCAACACTGAAGCTTTCTTT.

V and J are TRBV12-5 and TRBJ1-2; D might be TRBD1 (5 bases). Trimming cost V 0 bases and J 10 bases, with 9 bases left between them. The CDR3 sequence is 12 residues long. Germline V gene lookup returns CDR1 LGHNT and CDR2 FRNRAP. CDR3 residues: CASGLVVGDYTF. CDR3 sequence (DNA): TGTGCTAGTGGTTTGGTGGTGGGGGACTACACCTTC.

The chain employs TRBV6-1 and TRBJ1-1, with D unresolved. Trimming cost V 1 base and J 7 bases, with 7 bases left between them. The CDR3 contains 12 residues. The germline V gene encodes CDR1 MNHNS and CDR2 SASEGT. As DNA, the CDR3 is TGTGCCAGCAGTGAAGTGGACTTTGAAGCTTTCTTT. As protein: CASSEVDFEAFF.

The V and J genes are TRBV2 and TRBJ1-1, with no clear D. Germline CDR1 reads SNHLY; CDR2 reads FYNNEI. The V gene lost 7 bases and the J gene lost 1 base, with 16 bases spanning the gap. The CDR3 is 15 residues long. The CDR3 nucleotides are TGTGCCAGCATAGCGGAATTGTTAGCGAACACTGAAGCTTTCTTT. Translation gives CASIAELLANTEAFF.

The chain is built from TRBV27 and TRBJ2-2; 15 nucleotides align to TRBD2. J was trimmed by 7 bases and V by 6 bases; bases with no gene match: 6. There are 16 residues in the CDR3. The germline V gene encodes CDR1 MNHEY and CDR2 SMNVEV (reference sequence). CDR3 coding DNA: TGTGCCAGCAGGGGACTAGCGGGGGGAGGTTTCGGGGAGCTGTTTTTT. Translation gives CASRGLAGGGFGELFF.

This clone showed up many times. The J gene is TRBJ2-3, the V gene TRBV5-1; D unresolved. CDR3 length equals 12 residues. The V end was cut by 3 bases, the J end by 3 bases, with 5 bases between. Germline values: CDR1 SGHRS, CDR2 YFSETQ. CDR3 protein: CASSSVTDTQYF. The CDR3 nucleotides read TGCGCCAGCAGCTCCGTAACAGATACGCAGTATTTT.

The rearrangement joins TRBV6-1 to TRBJ1-4, with D perhaps matching TRBD1 (5 bases). This CDR3 spans 15 amino acids. V was clipped by 4 bases and J by 7 bases, with 16 bases between them. Germline V gene data show CDR1 as MNHNS and CDR2 as SASEGT. The CDR3 region has the DNA TGTGCCAGCAGTGCTTTCCAGGGTGTAGGTGAAAAACTGTTTTTT. Translating gives CASSAFQGVGEKLFF.

The chain couples TRBV10-2 to TRBJ1-1; D ambiguous. This CDR3 spans 11 amino acids. Trimming removed 5 bases at V and 2 bases at J, with 3 bases between. Germline CDR1 is WSHSY and CDR2 is SAAADI. CDR3 sequence: CASSQNTEAFF. In DNA, the CDR3 is TGCGCCAGCAGTCAAAACACTGAAGCTTTCTTT.